This TCR beta chain was sequenced for a study of cytomegalovirus exposure and HLA in healthy donors. Study-level points and caveats: Some highly shared sequence variants likely arose as a pipeline artifact. Of the V segments, some could not be distinguished, including TRBV6-2 and TRBV6-3, and were excluded.

PCR used 60 Vbeta primers and 13 Jbeta primers. Clones were sequenced by immunoSEQ multiplex PCR, and TCRdb holds only the in-frame ones, with some missing. The sample has 50,000 to 65,000 clones, roughly 75% seen once. V gave up 7 bases and J gave up 2 bases, with 19 bases separating them. Germline CDR1 reads SGHAT; CDR2 reads FQNNGV. The CDR3 loop spans 16 amino acids. A note on this clone: Its antigen is not known.

This sequence originates from a woman aged 25 to 39 in good health and CMV-seronegative. The rearrangement uses TRBV11-2 and TRBJ2-3, with D possibly TRBD2 on 6 matching bases. Sequences were obtained from PBMCs. In DNA form, the CDR3 reads TGTGCCAGCACCTCTCGGTCGGGAGACTTCACAGATACGCAGTATTTT. Encoded protein: CASTSRSGDFTDTQYF.